The 6 T cell receptor beta chains below come from one sample, sequenced in a study of blood T cell repertoires in COVID-19. This table comes from immunoSEQ multiplex PCR, and its TCRdb copy is limited to in-frame clones, with some not included. The sample holds 170,000 or so clones; around 83% are singletons and the top ten take about 1.6%. The source material was peripheral blood. All receptors come from a human donor in a cohort sampled during active COVID-19.

The chain uses TRBV5-6 and TRBJ2-7; D remains unclear. V was trimmed by 5 bases and J by 4 bases, leaving 10 bases between them. Germline V gives CDR1 SGHDT, CDR2 YYEEEE. The CDR3 covers 12 residues. In DNA form, the CDR3 reads TGTGCCAGCAGTAAGCGTGGGTACGAGCAGTACTTC. Translated, it gives CASSKRGYEQYF. The full variable domain, its missing parts supplied by reference TRBV5-6 and TRBJ2-7, is DAGVTQSPTHLIKTRGQQVTLRCSPKSGHDTVSWYQQALGQGPQFIFQYYEEEERQRGNFPDRFSGHQFPNYSSELNVNALLLGDSALYLCASSKRGYEQYFGPGTRLTVT.

The genes are TRBV29-1 and TRBJ1-5; 8 nucleotides line up with TRBD1. Per the germline V gene, CDR1 is SQVTM and CDR2 is ANQGSEA. V shed 4 bases and J 0 bases; nucleotides not matched to a gene: 2. CDR3 length: 14 amino acids. CDR3 sequence: CSVADRDSNQPQHF. CDR3 DNA sequence: TGCAGCGTTGCGGACAGGGATAGCAATCAGCCCCAGCATTTT.

The chain couples TRBV19 to TRBJ1-5; 8 bases are shared with TRBD1. The CDR3 is made up of 16 amino acids. Germline trimming cut 3 bases from V and 2 bases from J; bases unmatched to any gene: 6. Germline CDR1 is LNHDA and CDR2 is SQIVND (reference sequence). The CDR3 DNA reads TGTGCCAGTAGTATCCTAGGACAGGGAGGCAATCAGCCCCAGCATTTT. Protein sequence: CASSILGQGGNQPQHF.

The chain joins TRBV5-7 to TRBJ2-7; 11 bases are shared with TRBD2. TRBV5-7 has ORF status, its function being uncertain. This CDR3 has 16 amino acids. The V gene end was trimmed by 3 bases and the J gene end by 3 bases; junction bases not matched to a gene: 8. CDR3 region: CASSSGLAGGYYEQYF. The CDR3 nucleotides are TGTGCCAGCAGCTCCGGACTAGCGGGCGGGTACTACGAGCAGTACTTC.

The J gene is TRBJ1-6, the V gene TRBV7-3; D remains ambiguous. Trimming took off 4 bases at V and 3 bases at J, with 7 bases between the two ends. The germline CDR1 and CDR2 sequences are SGHTA and FQGTGA. The CDR3 consists of 14 residues. CDR3 amino acids: CASSYSYYNSPLHF. In DNA, the CDR3 is TGTGCCAGCAGCTACAGCTACTATAATTCACCCCTCCACTTT.

V gene TRBV2 combines with J gene TRBJ2-7; TRBD1 might be the D (6 bases). Trimming shortened V by 4 bases and J by 6 bases, and 19 bases separated the two germline ends. Germline values: CDR1 SNHLY, CDR2 FYNNEI. This CDR3 contains 15 residues. The CDR3 bases are TGTGCCAGCAGTGCTTTGGGGACACAATCCCCCGAGCAGTACTTC. It yields the protein CASSALGTQSPEQYF.